The clone carrying this TCR beta chain has a handful of counts. This sample is part of a study of cytomegalovirus exposure and HLA in healthy donors. The PCR made use of 60 Vbeta and 13 Jbeta primers. Using immunoSEQ multiplex PCR, the repertoire was profiled, and TCRdb retains in-frame clones only, with some absent. The sample consists of fewer than 250,000 clones, about 76% of them appearing once. Losses at the gene ends were 5 bases for V and 3 bases for J; bases not matched to a gene: 9. Germline V gene sequence: CDR1 SGHTA, CDR2 FQGNSA. The CDR3 spans 16 residues. V gene TRBV7-2 combines with J gene TRBJ2-1, with 8 bases fitting TRBD2. Sequenced material: PBMCs. This TCR was sampled from a male donor in good health and CMV-seropositive. The CDR3 protein is CASSPLSGSGYNEQFF. In DNA, the CDR3 is TGTGCCAGCAGCCCTCTGAGCGGGAGTGGCTACAATGAGCAGTTCTTC.